Listed below are T cell receptor beta chains from one sample, sequenced in a study of blood T cell repertoires in COVID-19. Repertoires were generated with immunoSEQ multiplex PCR, while TCRdb's copy carries only in-frame clones and drops some. The table shows over 150,000 clones, with over 80% occurring only once. The sequencing sample was made of peripheral blood. These receptors all stem from a woman aged 40 to 49 with COVID-19, enrolled during active disease. Both conserved end residues are part of each CDR3. The D gene is left open where the match is weak. Rows give clone size only sometimes, using once, few, many, or a class for an expanded clone.

j_gene | d_gene | v_gene | abundance | len | CDR3nt | CDR3aa
TRBJ1-1 | - | TRBV27 | - | 15 | TGTGCCAGCAGTTTATCTACAGGGCCGAACACTGAAGCTTTCTTT | CASSLSTGPNTEAFF
TRBJ1-2 | TRBD1 | TRBV6-5 | - | 14 | TGTGCCAGCAGGCGAGGACACAGGGGTGGCGGCTACACCTTC | CASRRGHRGGGYTF
TRBJ1-4 | - | TRBV15 | - | 15 | TGTGCCACCAGCAGATACAAATCAACTAATGAAAAACTGTTTTTT | CATSRYKSTNEKLFF
TRBJ1-1 | - | TRBV5-8 | - | 14 | TGTGCCAGCAGCTTCGGTACAGGGAACACTGAAGCTTTCTTT | CASSFGTGNTEAFF
TRBJ1-1 | TRBD1 | TRBV11-2 | - | 11 | TGTGCCAGCCCAGGGGGTACTGAAGCTTTCTTT | CASPGGTEAFF
TRBJ2-3 | TRBD2 | TRBV27 | - | 16 | TGTGCCAGCAAGACTAGCGGGGGGGCTGACGGAGATACGCAGTATTTT | CASKTSGGADGDTQYF
TRBJ1-3 | TRBD1 | TRBV3-1/TRBV3-2 | - | 17 | TGTGCCAGCAGCCCTCAGGGGGCGACCTGGGCCGGAAACACCATATATTTT | CASSPQGATWAGNTIYF
TRBJ1-2 | TRBD1 | TRBV10-2 | once | 14 | TGCGCCAGCAGCGCGGGACAGCTCGCGGGGGGCTACACCTTC | CASSAGQLAGGYTF
TRBJ1-5 | - | TRBV28 | few | 10 | TGTGCCACCCAGGGACAGCCCCAGCATTTT | CATQGQPQHF
TRBJ2-7 | - | TRBV3-1/TRBV3-2 | - | 15 | TGTGCCAGCTCACTTCTAAGGGACTCCTCCTACGAGCAGTACTTC | CASSLLRDSSYEQYF
TRBJ2-4 | TRBD2 | TRBV13 | - | 17 | TGTGCCAGCAGCTCCCTAGCGGTGGGCCAAGCCAAAAACATTCAGTACTTC | CASSSLAVGQAKNIQYF
TRBJ2-1 | TRBD2 | TRBV5-8 | - | 19 | TGTGCCAGCAGCCGGCTGGGACTAGCGGGGGTCAACTCCTACAATGAGCAGTTCTTC | CASSRLGLAGVNSYNEQFF
TRBJ1-1 | TRBD1 | TRBV6-5 | - | 13 | TGTGCCAGCAGTTCGACAGGGGGCACTGAAGCTTTCTTT | CASSSTGGTEAFF
TRBJ2-7 | - | TRBV24-1 | once | 14 | TGTGCCACCAGTGATGCGACAAGACCCTACGAGCAGTACTTC | CATSDATRPYEQYF
TRBJ1-2 | - | TRBV19 | - | 13 | TGTGCCAGTAGTATGGCGGTTAACTATGGCTACACCTTC | CASSMAVNYGYTF
TRBJ2-1 | TRBD2 | TRBV5-1 | few | 16 | TGCGCCAGCAGCTTTGAGGTAGCGGGGGACTACAATGAGCAGTTCTTC | CASSFEVAGDYNEQFF
TRBJ2-5 | - | TRBV28 | once | 13 | TGTGCCAGCAGTTGGTCAGGGATAGAGACCCAGTACTTC | CASSWSGIETQYF
TRBJ1-2 | - | TRBV9 | - | 15 | TGTGCCAGCAGCGCGGAGTCCGGGGGGGTCTATGGCTACACCTTC | CASSAESGGVYGYTF
TRBJ1-1 | - | TRBV28 | - | 15 | TGTGCCAGCAGTACTAGGCCCTTTTTGAACACTGAAGCTTTCTTT | CASSTRPFLNTEAFF
TRBJ1-1 | - | TRBV19 | - | 12 | TGTGCCAGTAGCAACGGAGGGAGTGAAGCTTTCTTT | CASSNGGSEAFF
TRBJ1-2 | TRBD1 | TRBV5-1 | - | 18 | TGCGCCAGCAGCTTCGAGAGAACCACCCAGGACAGGGACTATGGCTACACCTTC | CASSFERTTQDRDYGYTF
TRBJ2-5 | - | TRBV2 | - | 14 | TGTGCCAGCAGTGAACAGGGGACGTCGGAGACCCAGTACTTC | CASSEQGTSETQYF
TRBJ1-4 | TRBD1 | TRBV12-3/TRBV12-4 | - | 13 | TGTGCCAGCACACCCGGGACAGGGAACAAACTGTTTTTT | CASTPGTGNKLFF
TRBJ2-2 | - | TRBV19 | - | 14 | TGTGCCAGTAGTACCGGGAGCGAAACGGGGGAGCTGTTTTTT | CASSTGSETGELFF
TRBJ1-5 | TRBD1 | TRBV3-1/TRBV3-2 | once | 15 | TGTGCCAGCAGCCTACAGGGGAGGAACAATCAGCCCCAGCATTTT | CASSLQGRNNQPQHF
TRBJ2-2 | TRBD1 | TRBV2 | few | 15 | TGTGCCAGCAGGGCGCTCCTAGGGGGCCCCGGGGAGCTGTTTTTT | CASRALLGGPGELFF
TRBJ1-4 | TRBD1 | TRBV24-1 | - | 13 | TGTGCCACCGGGGGACAGGATAATGAAAAACTGTTTTTT | CATGGQDNEKLFF
TRBJ2-1 | - | TRBV5-1 | - | 14 | TGCGCCAGCAGCTTGGGAGCGGAATACAATGAGCAGTTCTTC | CASSLGAEYNEQFF
TRBJ2-3 | - | TRBV9 | - | 16 | TGTGCCAGCAGCTCCCGGGAGCGGGTTAGCACAGATACGCAGTATTTT | CASSSRERVSTDTQYF
TRBJ1-1 | - | TRBV19 | - | 14 | TGTGCCAGTAGTATGGAGGGCCCGAACACTGAAGCTTTCTTT | CASSMEGPNTEAFF
TRBJ2-5 | TRBD1 | TRBV5-1 | - | 14 | TGCGCCAGCAGCCAACAGGGGGTTCAAGAGACCCAGTACTTC | CASSQQGVQETQYF
TRBJ1-1 | - | TRBV10-3 | - | 12 | TGTGCCATCAGCCGGGATAACACTGAAGCTTTCTTT | CAISRDNTEAFF
TRBJ2-7 | TRBD1 | TRBV3-1/TRBV3-2 | once | 15 | TGTGCCAGCAGAGCCAGTCCCAGGGGGCTATACGAGCAGTACTTC | CASRASPRGLYEQYF
TRBJ2-5 | TRBD2 | TRBV18 | - | 15 | TGTGCCAGCTCACACCGGACTAGCGGAGAAGAGACCCAGTACTTC | CASSHRTSGEETQYF
TRBJ1-1 | - | TRBV14 | - | 13 | TGTGCCAGCAGCCGAGGGGGGGTGGCTGAAGCTTTCTTT | CASSRGGVAEAFF
TRBJ1-2 | - | TRBV2 | few | 13 | TGTGCCAGCAGCGAAGGGACGGCGGGTGGCTACACCTTC | CASSEGTAGGYTF
TRBJ2-2 | - | TRBV27 | once | 15 | TGTGCCAGCAGTTTAAGCGGTCCCTGGACCGGGGAGCTGTTTTTT | CASSLSGPWTGELFF
TRBJ1-5 | - | TRBV12-3/TRBV12-4 | - | 13 | TGTGCCAGCCAAGGGGATAACAATCAGCCCCAGCATTTT | CASQGDNNQPQHF
TRBJ2-5 | TRBD1 | TRBV5-1 | - | 14 | TGCGCCAGCAGCTTGGGTCAGGGGGCCGAGACCCAGTACTTC | CASSLGQGAETQYF
TRBJ1-1 | - | TRBV5-1 | - | 17 | TGCGCCAGCAGCTCGCCCGGCAGGGATGTTTTTTCTACTCGAGCTTTCTTT | CASSSPGRDVFSTRAFF
TRBJ2-2 | - | TRBV6-5 | once | 14 | TGTGCCAGCAGCAGGACAGCCCAAACCGGGGAGCTGTTTTTT | CASSRTAQTGELFF
TRBJ1-1 | TRBD1 | TRBV6-5 | - | 15 | TGTGCCAGCAGGCGGGGGACAGGGGTTAACACTGAAGCTTTCTTT | CASRRGTGVNTEAFF
TRBJ1-5 | - | TRBV27 | - | 15 | TGTGCCAGCAGTCTCGGGGGATTGGGCAATCAGCCCCAGCATTTT | CASSLGGLGNQPQHF
TRBJ1-1 | - | TRBV6-5 | - | 15 | TGTGCCAGCAGTACCGACAGAGGTTTGAACACTGAAGCTTTCTTT | CASSTDRGLNTEAFF